Described below is a single TCR beta chain sequence and its context. Its antigen remains unidentified. No much larger clone exists at a distance of one base, and base qualities are not known. The sample comes from a study of CD8+ T cells in alopecia areata (dated by TCRdb to the late 2010s). Background for the entire study: Treated patients were enrolled in an open-label pilot trial of oral tofacitinib at 5 to 10 mg twice daily for moderate-to-severe alopecia areata. Scalp clonality was compared among normal scalp (n=4), patchy alopecia areata scalp (n=8), and alopecia totalis/universalis scalp (n=8). To study T cell clonal expansion in alopecia areata, the researchers applied high-throughput TCRbeta sequencing to both the C3H/HeJ mouse model and human patients. Tofacitinib-treated patients had biopsies at baseline and at 4 and 24 weeks of treatment, with a later scalp biopsy in several patients. Amplification of TCRbeta CDR3 regions was done by immunoSEQ multiplex PCR using 35 Vbeta forward primers and 13 Jbeta reverse primers. Tofacitinib was given for 6 to 18 months, followed by 6 months of follow-up off drug to assess delayed response and recurrence. In treated patients, disease severity was measured using the SALT score, which gives the percentage of scalp surface area affected. Human TCRbeta sequencing covered scalp tissue and sorted CD4+ and CD8+ peripheral blood T cells from patchy and totalis/universalis alopecia areata patients and healthy controls. RNA came from the PAXgene miRNA kit for fixed scalp, the miRNeasy kit for PBMCs, and the RNeasy kit for mouse skin. Results the study describes overall, beyond this receptor: Compared with normal scalp, lesional scalp had higher clonality and more expanded CD8+ clones, particularly in alopecia totalis/universalis, a pattern that suggests antigenic drive. TCR sequences shared between patients were less clear than in mice, possibly partly because of HLA diversity in the patient population. Scalp TCR repertoire analysis is complicated because resident alphabeta T cells in normal human skin are also sequenced, whereas mouse skin is dominated by gammadelta T cells. With tofacitinib, both scalp clonality and the number of expanded CD8+ clones among the top 100 scalp clones went down significantly. Because the treated cohort was small and had just a single nonresponder, larger studies are needed to establish links between baseline CD8+ expansion and response. Many expanded lesional clones persisted in scalp and blood during tofacitinib treatment, which may partly explain relapse after stopping treatment.

Reading the label with the study, this specimen's treatment or condition is: oral pan-JAK inhibitor, 5-10 mg twice daily. Lesional scalp punch biopsies and peripheral blood were collected from alopecia areata patients. After PBMCs were isolated by density centrifugation and stained for CD3, CD4 and CD8, a FACSAria was used to sort CD4+ and CD8+ T cells. The library was prepared using the immunoSEQ multiplex PCR assay. To provide template for TCR sequencing, every sample had RNA extracted and reverse transcribed into cDNA. SuperScript III was used for first-strand cDNA synthesis, primed with a 2:1 mix of oligo-dT and random hexamers. A synthetic immune receptor repertoire was used to measure amplification bias, and any remaining bias was corrected computationally. Turning to the authors' computational methods: Raw reads were preprocessed to remove errors, and CDR3 was defined according to IMGT conventions as the region from the conserved cysteine to phenylalanine. To get clonality, Shannon entropy was normalized by log2 of the number of productive unique TCRs and the result was subtracted from 1. CD4 or CD8 identity of scalp clones was inferred by cross-referencing scalp TCRbeta sequences with sorted blood CD4 and CD8 repertoires. TCRdb limited this immuneACCESS table to in-frame rearrangements with V and J called. A share of clones is missing; checked studies link under half to unresolved V genes, and the rest is unexplained. V and J calls and clone size are copied from that table; D and trimming were computed from the DNA. Counted in this sample were some 200,000 clones; less than 50% of them appeared once. The ten top clones hold around 2.8% of the sample.

V has 8 bases trimmed and J has 0 bases trimmed; junction bases matching no gene number 7. The CDR3 has 15 amino acids, counting the end cysteine and phenylalanine. Only CDR3 DNA is held: 45 bases, read in frame from base 1. The germline V gene yields MGHDK for CDR1 and SYGVNS for CDR2. This specimen was CD4+ T cells sorted from blood, taken at approximately week 37, from a patient treated with tofacitinib. Rearrangement joined TRBV25-1 to TRBJ2-5; the central 9 bases match TRBD2. The receptor's source is a human donor with alopecia areata. The CDR3: CASVRAGGYQETQYF. The DNA sequence is TGTGCCAGCGTTAGGGCGGGAGGGTACCAAGAGACCCAGTACTTC.